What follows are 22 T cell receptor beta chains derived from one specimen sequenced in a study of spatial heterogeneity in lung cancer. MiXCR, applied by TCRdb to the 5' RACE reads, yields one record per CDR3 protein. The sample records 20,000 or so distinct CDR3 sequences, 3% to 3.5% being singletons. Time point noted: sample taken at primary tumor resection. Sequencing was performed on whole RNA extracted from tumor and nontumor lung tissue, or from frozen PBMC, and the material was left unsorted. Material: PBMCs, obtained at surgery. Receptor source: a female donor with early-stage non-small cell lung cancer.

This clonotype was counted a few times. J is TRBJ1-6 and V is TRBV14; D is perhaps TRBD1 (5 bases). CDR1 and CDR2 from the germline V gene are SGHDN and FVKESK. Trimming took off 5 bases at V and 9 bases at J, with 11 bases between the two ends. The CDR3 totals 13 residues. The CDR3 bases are TGTGCCAGCAGCAGATCAGGGAGTTCACCCCTCCACTTT. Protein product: CASSRSGSSPLHF. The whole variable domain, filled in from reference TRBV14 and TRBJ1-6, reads EAGVTQFPSHSVIEKGQTVTLRCDPISGHDNLYWYRRVMGKEIKFLLHFVKESKQDESGMPNNRFLAERTGGTYSTLKVQPAELEDSGVYFCASSRSGSSPLHFGNGTRLTVT.

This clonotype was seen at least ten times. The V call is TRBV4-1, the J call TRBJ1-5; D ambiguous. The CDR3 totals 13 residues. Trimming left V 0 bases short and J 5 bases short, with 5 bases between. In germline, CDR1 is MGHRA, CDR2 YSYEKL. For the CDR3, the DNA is TGCGCCAGCAGCCAAGATATCCATCAGCCCCAGCATTTT. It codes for CASSQDIHQPQHF.

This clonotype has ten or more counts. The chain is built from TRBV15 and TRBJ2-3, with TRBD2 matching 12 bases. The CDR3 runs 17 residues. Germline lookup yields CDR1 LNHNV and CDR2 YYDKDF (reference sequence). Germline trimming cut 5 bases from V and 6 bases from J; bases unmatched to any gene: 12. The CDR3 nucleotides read TGTGCCACCAGCGCAGAGACAGGACTAGCGGGAAGCGATACGCAGTATTTT. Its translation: CATSAETGLAGSDTQYF.

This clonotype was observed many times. The chain's CDR3 is CSSKTGDEQFF. The CDR3, as DNA: TGCAGCTCGAAGACAGGGGACGAGCAGTTCTTC. The V gene is TRBV29-1, the J gene TRBJ2-1, with 8 nucleotides matching TRBD1. The CDR3 length is 11 residues. Per germline, CDR1 SQVTM and CDR2 ANQGSEA. Germline trimming cut 8 bases from V and 10 bases from J; bases unmatched to any gene: 7.

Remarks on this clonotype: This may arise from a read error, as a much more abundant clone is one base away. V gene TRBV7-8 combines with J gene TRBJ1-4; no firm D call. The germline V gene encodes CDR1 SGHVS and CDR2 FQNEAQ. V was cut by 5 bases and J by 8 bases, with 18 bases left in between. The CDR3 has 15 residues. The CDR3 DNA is TGTGCCAGCAGCCGGAGCACCGGGGTAAAGGAAAAACTGTTTTTT. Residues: CASSRSTGVKEKLFF. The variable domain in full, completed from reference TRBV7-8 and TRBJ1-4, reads GAGVSQSPRYKVAKRGQDVALRCDPISGHVSLFWYQQALGQGPEFLTYFQNEAQLDKSGLPSDRFFAERPEGSVSTLKIQRTQQEDSAVYLCASSRSTGVKEKLFFGSGTQLSVL.

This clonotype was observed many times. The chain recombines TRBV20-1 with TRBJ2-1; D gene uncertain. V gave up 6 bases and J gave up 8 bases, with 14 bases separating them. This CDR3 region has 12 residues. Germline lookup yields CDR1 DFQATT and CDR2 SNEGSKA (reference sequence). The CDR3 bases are TGCAGTGCCCGCGTTTGGGGTGATGAGCAGTTCTTC. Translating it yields CSARVWGDEQFF.

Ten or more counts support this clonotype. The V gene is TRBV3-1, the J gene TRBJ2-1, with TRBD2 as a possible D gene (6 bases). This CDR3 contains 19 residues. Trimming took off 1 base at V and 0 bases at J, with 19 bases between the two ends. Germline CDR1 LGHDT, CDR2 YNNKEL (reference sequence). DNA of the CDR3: TGTGCCAGCAGCCAAGTCGGTCGGGGTAGCGGTCTCTCCTACAATGAGCAGTTCTTC. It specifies CASSQVGRGSGLSYNEQFF.

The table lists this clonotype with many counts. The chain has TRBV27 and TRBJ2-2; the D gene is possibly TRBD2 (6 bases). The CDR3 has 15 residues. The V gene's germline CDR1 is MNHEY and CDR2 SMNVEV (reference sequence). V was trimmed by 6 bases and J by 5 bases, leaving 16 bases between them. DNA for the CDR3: TGTGCCAGCAGCCCCTACGGGAGTGGGACCGGGGAGCTGTTTTTT. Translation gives CASSPYGSGTGELFF.

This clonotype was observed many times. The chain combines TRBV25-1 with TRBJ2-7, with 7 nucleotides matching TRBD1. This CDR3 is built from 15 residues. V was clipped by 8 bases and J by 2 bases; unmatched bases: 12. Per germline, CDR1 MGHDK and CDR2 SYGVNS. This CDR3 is CASAGARDRTYEQYF. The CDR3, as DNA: TGTGCCAGCGCAGGGGCCCGGGACAGAACCTACGAGCAGTACTTC.

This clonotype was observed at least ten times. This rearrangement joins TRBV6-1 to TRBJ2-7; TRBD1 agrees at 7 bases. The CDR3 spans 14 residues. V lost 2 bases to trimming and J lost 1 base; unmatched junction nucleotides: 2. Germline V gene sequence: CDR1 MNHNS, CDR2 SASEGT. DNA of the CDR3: TGTGCCAGCAGTGAACGGGACAGTTCCTACGAGCAGTACTTC. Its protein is CASSERDSSYEQYF.

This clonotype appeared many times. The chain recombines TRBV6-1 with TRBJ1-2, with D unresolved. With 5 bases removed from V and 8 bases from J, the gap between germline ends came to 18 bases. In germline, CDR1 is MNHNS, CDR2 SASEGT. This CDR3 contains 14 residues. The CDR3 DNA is TGTGCCAGCAGTCGGACGTCGGTTGCCTTCGGCTACACCTTC. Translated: CASSRTSVAFGYTF.

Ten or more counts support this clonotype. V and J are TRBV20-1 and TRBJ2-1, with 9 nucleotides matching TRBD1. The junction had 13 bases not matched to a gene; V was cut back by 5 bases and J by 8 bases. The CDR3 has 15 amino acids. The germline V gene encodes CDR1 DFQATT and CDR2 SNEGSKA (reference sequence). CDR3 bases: TGCAGTGCTCAAACCGGGACAGGGAATTTAGATGAGCAGTTCTTC. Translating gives CSAQTGTGNLDEQFF.

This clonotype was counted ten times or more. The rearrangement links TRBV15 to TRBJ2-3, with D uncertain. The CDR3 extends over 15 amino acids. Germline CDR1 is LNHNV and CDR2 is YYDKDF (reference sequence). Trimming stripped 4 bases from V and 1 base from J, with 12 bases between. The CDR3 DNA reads TGTGCCACCAGCAATTCGAGAAGGGGCACAGATACGCAGTATTTT. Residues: CATSNSRRGTDTQYF.

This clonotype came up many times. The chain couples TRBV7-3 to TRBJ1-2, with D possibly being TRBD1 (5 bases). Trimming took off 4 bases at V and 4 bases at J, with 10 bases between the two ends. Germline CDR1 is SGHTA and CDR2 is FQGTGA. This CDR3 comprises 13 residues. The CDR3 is CASSSSGAYGYTF. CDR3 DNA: TGTGCCAGCAGCTCATCCGGGGCCTATGGCTACACCTTC.

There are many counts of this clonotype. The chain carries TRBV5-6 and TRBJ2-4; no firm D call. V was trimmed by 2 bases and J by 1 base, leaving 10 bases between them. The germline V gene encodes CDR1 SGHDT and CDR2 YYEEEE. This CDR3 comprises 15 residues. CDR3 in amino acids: CASSFLRTAKNIQYF. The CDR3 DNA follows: TGTGCCAGCAGCTTTCTTAGGACCGCCAAAAACATTCAGTACTTC.

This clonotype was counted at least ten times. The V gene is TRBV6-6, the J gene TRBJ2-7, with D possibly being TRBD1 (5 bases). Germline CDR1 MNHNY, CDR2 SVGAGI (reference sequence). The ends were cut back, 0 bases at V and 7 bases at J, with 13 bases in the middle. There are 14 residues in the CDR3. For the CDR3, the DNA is TGTGCCAGCAGTTACTCGTTAGGGGCTGGGGAGCAGTACTTC. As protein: CASSYSLGAGEQYF.

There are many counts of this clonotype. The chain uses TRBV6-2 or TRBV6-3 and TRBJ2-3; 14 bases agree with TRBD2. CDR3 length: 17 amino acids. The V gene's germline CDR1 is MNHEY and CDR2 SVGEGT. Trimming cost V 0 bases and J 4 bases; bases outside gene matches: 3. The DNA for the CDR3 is TGTGCCAGCAGTTACTCGGCGACTAGCGGGAGGGCAGATACGCAGTATTTT. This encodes CASSYSATSGRADTQYF.

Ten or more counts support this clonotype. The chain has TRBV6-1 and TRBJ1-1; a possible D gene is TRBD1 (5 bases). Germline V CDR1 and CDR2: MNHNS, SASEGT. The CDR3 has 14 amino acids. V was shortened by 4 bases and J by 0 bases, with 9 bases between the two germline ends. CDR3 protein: CASSGLGVNTEAFF. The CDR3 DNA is TGTGCCAGCAGTGGGTTGGGGGTGAACACTGAAGCTTTCTTT.

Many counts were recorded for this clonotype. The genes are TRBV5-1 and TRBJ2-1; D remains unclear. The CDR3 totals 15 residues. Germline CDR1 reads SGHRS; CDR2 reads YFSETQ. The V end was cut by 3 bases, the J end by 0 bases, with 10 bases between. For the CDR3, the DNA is TGCGCCAGCAGCTCCCCCAAAAGCTCCTACAATGAGCAGTTCTTC. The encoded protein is CASSSPKSSYNEQFF.

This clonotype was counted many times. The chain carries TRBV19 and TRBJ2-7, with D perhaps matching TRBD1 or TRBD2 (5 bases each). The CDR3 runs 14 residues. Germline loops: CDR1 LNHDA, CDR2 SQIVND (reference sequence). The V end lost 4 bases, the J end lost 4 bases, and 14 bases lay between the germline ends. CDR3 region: CASSNTGTGYEQYF. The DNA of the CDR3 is TGTGCCAGTAGTAATACCGGGACCGGATACGAGCAGTACTTC. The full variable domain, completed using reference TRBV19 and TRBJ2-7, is DGGITQSPKYLFRKEGQNVTLSCEQNLNHDAMYWYRQDPGQGLRLIYYSQIVNDFQKGDIAEGYSVSREKKESFPLTVTSAQKNPTAFYLCASSNTGTGYEQYFGPGTRLTVT.

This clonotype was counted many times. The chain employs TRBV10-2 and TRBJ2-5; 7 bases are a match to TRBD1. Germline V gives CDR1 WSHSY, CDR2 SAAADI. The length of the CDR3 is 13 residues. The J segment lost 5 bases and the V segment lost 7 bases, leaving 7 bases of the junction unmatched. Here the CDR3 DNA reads TGCGCCAGCAAAGACAGGGTGGGGGAGACCCAGTACTTC. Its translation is CASKDRVGETQYF.

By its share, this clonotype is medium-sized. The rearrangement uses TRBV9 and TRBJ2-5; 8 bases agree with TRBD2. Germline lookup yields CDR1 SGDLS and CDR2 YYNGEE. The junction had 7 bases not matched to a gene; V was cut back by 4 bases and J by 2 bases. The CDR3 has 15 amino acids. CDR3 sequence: CASSPMIAGQETQYF. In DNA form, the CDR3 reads TGTGCCAGCAGCCCCATGATAGCGGGACAAGAGACCCAGTACTTC.